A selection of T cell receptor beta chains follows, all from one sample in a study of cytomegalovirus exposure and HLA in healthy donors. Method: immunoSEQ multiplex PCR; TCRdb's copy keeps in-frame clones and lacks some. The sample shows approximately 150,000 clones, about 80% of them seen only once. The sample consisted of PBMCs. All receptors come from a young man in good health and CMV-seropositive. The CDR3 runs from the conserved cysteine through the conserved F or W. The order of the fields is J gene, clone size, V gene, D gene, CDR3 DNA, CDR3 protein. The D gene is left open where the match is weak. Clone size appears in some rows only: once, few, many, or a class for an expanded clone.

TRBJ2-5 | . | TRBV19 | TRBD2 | TGTGCCAGTAGTATCCTAGCGGGGGAAGAGACCCAGTACTTC | CASSILAGEETQYF
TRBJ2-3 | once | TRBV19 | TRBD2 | TGTGCCAGTAGTATGGGCAGGACTAGCGGGGCGCCAGATACGCAGTATTTT | CASSMGRTSGAPDTQYF
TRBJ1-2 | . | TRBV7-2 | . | TGTGCCAGCAGCTGGAGGGGCGCGGGCTTGGGCTATGGCTACACCTTC | CASSWRGAGLGYGYTF
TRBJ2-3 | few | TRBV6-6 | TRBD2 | TGTGCCAGCAGCCACGGGGGGGGAGGCACAGATACGCAGTATTTT | CASSHGGGGTDTQYF
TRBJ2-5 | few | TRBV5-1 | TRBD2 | TGCGCCAGCAGCCCACTAGCGGGGGTTTTAGAGACCCAGTACTTC | CASSPLAGVLETQYF
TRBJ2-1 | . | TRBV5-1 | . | TGCGCCAGCAGCTTGGAGCACCCCTCCTACAATGAGCAGTTCTTC | CASSLEHPSYNEQFF
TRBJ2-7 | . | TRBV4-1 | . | TGCGCCAGCAGCCAAGGAGAGAACTACGAGCAGTACTTC | CASSQGENYEQYF
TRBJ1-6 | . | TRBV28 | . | TGTGCCAGCAATCACAGCCCTTATAATTCACCCCTCCACTTT | CASNHSPYNSPLHF
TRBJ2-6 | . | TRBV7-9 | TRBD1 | TGTGCCAGCATCACTGAGACAGGGCGGTCTGGGGCCAACGTCCTGACTTTC | CASITETGRSGANVLTF
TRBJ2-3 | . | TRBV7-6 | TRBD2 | TGTGCCAGCAGCTTATTTGGGACTAGCGGGGGGGCCACAGATACGCAGTATTTT | CASSLFGTSGGATDTQYF
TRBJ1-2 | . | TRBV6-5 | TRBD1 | TGTGCCAGCAGTTATGAAGGGGGCAGAGGCTACACCTTC | CASSYEGGRGYTF